The 11 T cell receptor beta chains below were found in one sample sequenced in a study of CD8+ T cells in alopecia areata. Treatment reported: oral pan-JAK inhibitor, 5-10 mg twice daily. Extracted RNA was reverse transcribed into cDNA, the sequencing template. Sequenced by immunoSEQ multiplex PCR; TCRdb stores in-frame clones only, minus some. The sample consists of more than 90,000 clones, 50% to 75% of them appearing once. The input for sequencing was CD8+ T cells sorted from blood, taken at week 24, from a patient treated with tofacitinib. The origin of the receptors is a human donor with alopecia areata.

This clone was seen only a few times. The chain is built from TRBV7-9 and TRBJ2-7; D is ambiguous. V was trimmed by 8 bases and J by 1 base, leaving 9 bases between them. The germline gives CDR1 SEHNR, CDR2 FQNEAQ (reference sequence). The CDR3 contains 12 residues. In DNA form, the CDR3 reads TGTGCCAGCCATCAAACATCCTACGAGCAGTACTTC. Translation: CASHQTSYEQYF. Complete variable domain (other parts from reference TRBV7-9 and TRBJ2-7): DTGVSQNPRHKITKRGQNVTFRCDPISEHNRLYWYRQTLGQGPEFLTYFQNEAQLEKSRLLSDRFSAERPKGSFSTLEIQRTEQGDSAMYLCASHQTSYEQYFGPGTRLTVT.

This chain links TRBV11-2 with TRBJ2-7; D is unresolved. In germline, CDR1 is SGHAT, CDR2 FQNNGV. The CDR3 length is 11 residues. V gave up 4 bases and J gave up 4 bases, with 5 bases separating them. CDR3 in amino acids: CASSSGYEQYF. The CDR3 DNA reads as TGTGCCAGCAGCTCCGGGTACGAGCAGTACTTC.

Ten or more counts support this clone. The J gene is TRBJ2-7, the V gene TRBV14, with 7 bases aligning to TRBD1. Germline values: CDR1 SGHDN, CDR2 FVKESK. V lost 4 bases and J lost 2; bases outside the gene matches: 5. This CDR3 comprises 14 residues. The CDR3 sequence: CASSLRDSAYEQYF. For the CDR3, the DNA is TGTGCCAGCAGCCTACGGGACAGCGCCTACGAGCAGTACTTC.

V is TRBV29-1 and J is TRBJ2-2; 8 nucleotides align to TRBD2. CDR3 length: 17 residues. CDR1 is SQVTM and CDR2 is ANQGSEA in the germline V gene. V lost 6 bases to trimming and J lost 0 bases; unmatched junction nucleotides: 12. CDR3 residues: CSVGGPGLDTNTGELFF. The CDR3 DNA follows: TGCAGCGTGGGCGGTCCGGGACTAGATACGAACACCGGGGAGCTGTTTTTT.

The chain employs TRBV2 and TRBJ1-1; D gene uncertain. The CDR3 is made up of 10 amino acids. Germline loops: CDR1 SNHLY, CDR2 FYNNEI. Trimming cost V 11 bases and J 3 bases, with 7 bases left between them. DNA for the CDR3: TGTGCCCCCCCGGACACTGAAGCTTTCTTT. Its protein is CAPPDTEAFF. The full variable domain, with the rest looked up from reference TRBV2 and TRBJ1-1, is EPEVTQTPSHQVTQMGQEVILRCVPISNHLYFYWYRQILGQKVEFLVSFYNNEISEKSEIFDDQFSVERPDGSNFTLKIRSTKLEDSAMYFCAPPDTEAFFGQGTRLTVV.

The chain joins TRBV10-3 to TRBJ2-1; 11 nucleotides line up with TRBD2. Germline CDR1 is ENHRY and CDR2 is SYGVKD. Losses at the gene ends were 3 bases for V and 10 bases for J; bases not matched to a gene: 11. The CDR3 length is 16 residues. CDR3 in amino acids: CAISDLASGGQWEQFF. CDR3 DNA: TGTGCCATCAGTGATTTGGCTAGCGGGGGGCAATGGGAGCAGTTCTTC.

The J gene is TRBJ2-7, the V gene TRBV15; either TRBD1 or TRBD2 may supply D (5 bases each). CDR1 LNHNV and CDR2 YYDKDF come from the germline V gene (reference sequence). Trimming removed 0 bases from V and 6 bases from J, with 18 bases in between. The CDR3 has 16 amino acids. CDR3 protein: CATSRDKGPIPAEQYF. CDR3 bases: TGTGCCACCAGCAGAGATAAGGGACCCATCCCAGCCGAGCAGTACTTC.

This clone has just a few counts. The genes are TRBV7-9 and TRBJ1-1, with D uncertain. CDR3 size: 11 residues. The germline CDR1 and CDR2 sequences are SEHNR and FQNEAQ (reference sequence). V was pared by 0 bases and J by 8 bases, with 4 bases between. The CDR3 sequence is CASSLAEEAFF. Here the CDR3 DNA reads TGTGCCAGCAGCTTAGCGGAAGAAGCTTTCTTT. Full variable domain (remainder filled in from reference TRBV7-9 and TRBJ1-1): DTGVSQNPRHKITKRGQNVTFRCDPISEHNRLYWYRQTLGQGPEFLTYFQNEAQLEKSRLLSDRFSAERPKGSFSTLEIQRTEQGDSAMYLCASSLAEEAFFGQGTRLTVV.

V gene TRBV30 combines with J gene TRBJ2-7; 11 bases map to TRBD1. This CDR3 region has 14 residues. V lost 4 bases to trimming and J lost 3 bases; unmatched junction nucleotides: 5. Germline CDR1 reads GTSNPN; CDR2 reads SVGIG (reference sequence). DNA for the CDR3: TGTGCCTGGACTCCAGGGACAGGGGGCTACGAGCAGTACTTC. Translated, it gives CAWTPGTGGYEQYF.

CDR3 in DNA: TGTGCCAGCAGCCCCCCTGGGGGGACCAATCAGCCCCAGCATTTT. Translated: CASSPPGGTNQPQHF. The genes are TRBV28 and TRBJ1-5, with D possibly being TRBD1 (5 bases). Germline-derived CDR1 and CDR2 are MDHEN and SYDVKM. Trimming cost V 6 bases and J 3 bases, with 15 bases left between them. The CDR3 has 15 amino acids.

The table lists this clone with a few counts. The V and J genes are TRBV6-1 and TRBJ1-5; D is possibly TRBD1 (5 bases). The CDR3 has 14 residues. V gave up 1 base and J gave up 15 bases, with 19 bases separating them. Germline V gene data show CDR1 as MNHNS and CDR2 as SASEGT. CDR3 in amino acids: CASSEGGKSAVRHF. CDR3 DNA: TGTGCCAGCAGTGAAGGGGGCAAGTCGGCTGTTCGGCATTTT.